This T cell receptor (delta chain) came from a study of delta chains in infants with herpesvirus infections. Across the study: A public fetal Vdelta1/Vgamma8 clonotype was sought in postnatally CMV-infected infants.

CDR3 length: 20 residues. Germline V lookup: CDR1 TSWWSYY, CDR2 QGS. Reverse transcription of PBMC RNA used primers specific for the gamma and delta chains. TCRdb re-analyzed the RT-PCR reads via CATT. The sample shows over a thousand delta-chain clones, 28% of them seen only once. Points from the study as a whole: Only the first time point after infection showed the public clonotype. Caveat: small sample size and no race- or environment-matched controls. A few infants infected before 120 days plus one congenital case had the public Vdelta1 clonotype.

As concerns this clone: The antigen is not known. This may come from a read error, since a much larger clone is one base off. The sample holds other DNA sequences that translate to the same CDR3.

This sequence was found in a human donor who was a Ugandan infant, either HIV-exposed or HIV-unexposed (not recorded which). Sample: peripheral blood, taken at time point 1 of longitudinal follow-up. The V and J genes are TRDV1 and TRDJ2; D is possibly TRDD3 (6 bases). The CDR3 loop reads CALGEPYPHGGFLGTAQLFF. The CDR3 nucleotides read TGTGCTCTTGGGGAACCCTACCCCCATGGGGGGTTCCTGGGGACAGCACAGCTCTTCTTT.